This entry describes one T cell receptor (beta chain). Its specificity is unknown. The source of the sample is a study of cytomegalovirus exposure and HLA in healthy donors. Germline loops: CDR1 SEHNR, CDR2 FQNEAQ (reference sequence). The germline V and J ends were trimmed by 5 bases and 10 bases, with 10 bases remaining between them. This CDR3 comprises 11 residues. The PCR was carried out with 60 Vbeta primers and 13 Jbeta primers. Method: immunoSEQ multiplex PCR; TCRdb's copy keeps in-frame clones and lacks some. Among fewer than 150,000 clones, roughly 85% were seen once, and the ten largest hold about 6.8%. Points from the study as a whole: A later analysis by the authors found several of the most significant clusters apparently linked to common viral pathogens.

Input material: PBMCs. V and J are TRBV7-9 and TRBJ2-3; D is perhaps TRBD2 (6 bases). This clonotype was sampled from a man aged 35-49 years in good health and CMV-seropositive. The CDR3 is CASSLRDSQYF. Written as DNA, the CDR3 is TGTGCCAGCAGCCTCCGGGACTCGCAGTATTTT.